This TCR beta chain was sequenced in a study of CD8+ T cells in alopecia areata. Whole-study findings and limits: The study also sequences resident alphabeta T cells of normal skin in scalp samples. Lesional scalp, notably in alopecia totalis/universalis, had clonality above that of normal scalp.

The sample holds a few counts of this clone. Its antigen is unidentified. Treatment described: oral pan-JAK inhibitor, 5-10 mg twice daily. RNA, once extracted, was reverse transcribed into cDNA for use as the sequencing template. Data came from immunoSEQ multiplex PCR; TCRdb stores just in-frame clones and leaves some out. The sample has 110,000 or so clones; roughly 56% are singletons. Per the germline V gene, CDR1 is DFQATT and CDR2 is SNEGSKA (reference sequence). V shed 5 bases, J shed 8 bases, and the junction held 2 bases outside the gene matches. CDR3 length equals 11 residues. The sequence came from a human donor with alopecia areata. This chain joins TRBV20-1 and TRBJ1-2; 10 nucleotides line up with TRBD1. The starting material was CD4+ T cells sorted from blood, obtained at week 24, from a patient treated with tofacitinib. This CDR3 reads CSADRGRGYTF. CDR3 DNA sequence: TGCAGTGCTGACAGGGGGCGAGGCTACACCTTC.